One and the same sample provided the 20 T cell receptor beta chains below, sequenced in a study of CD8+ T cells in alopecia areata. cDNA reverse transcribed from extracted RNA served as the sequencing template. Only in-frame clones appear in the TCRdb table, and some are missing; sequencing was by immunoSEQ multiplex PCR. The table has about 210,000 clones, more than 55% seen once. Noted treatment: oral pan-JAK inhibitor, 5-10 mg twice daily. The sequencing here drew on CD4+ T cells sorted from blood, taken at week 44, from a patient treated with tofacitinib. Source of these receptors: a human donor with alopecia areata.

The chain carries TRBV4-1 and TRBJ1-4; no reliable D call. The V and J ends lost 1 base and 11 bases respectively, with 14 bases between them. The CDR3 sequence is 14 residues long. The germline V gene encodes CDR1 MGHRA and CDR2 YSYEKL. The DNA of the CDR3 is TGCGCCAGCAGCCAAGTATTCTCCATCGGGAAACTGTTTTTT. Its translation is CASSQVFSIGKLFF.

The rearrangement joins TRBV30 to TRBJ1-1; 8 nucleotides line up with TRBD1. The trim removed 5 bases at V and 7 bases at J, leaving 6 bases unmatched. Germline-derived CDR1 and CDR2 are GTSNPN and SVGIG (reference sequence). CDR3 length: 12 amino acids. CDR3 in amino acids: CAWATGGDEAFF. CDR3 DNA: TGTGCCTGGGCAACAGGGGGAGATGAAGCTTTCTTT.

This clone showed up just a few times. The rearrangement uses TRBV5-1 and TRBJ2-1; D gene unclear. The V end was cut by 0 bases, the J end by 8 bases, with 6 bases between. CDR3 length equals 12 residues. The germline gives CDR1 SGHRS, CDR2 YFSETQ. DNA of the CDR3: TGCGCCAGCAGCTTGGGAGAGGATGAGCAGTTCTTC. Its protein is CASSLGEDEQFF.

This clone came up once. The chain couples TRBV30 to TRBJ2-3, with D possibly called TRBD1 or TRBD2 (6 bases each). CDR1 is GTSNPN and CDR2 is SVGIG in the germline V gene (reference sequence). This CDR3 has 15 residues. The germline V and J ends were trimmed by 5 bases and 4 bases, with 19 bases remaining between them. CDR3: CAWGGRDWGPDTQYF. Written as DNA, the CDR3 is TGTGCCTGGGGGGGCAGGGACTGGGGTCCAGATACGCAGTATTTT.

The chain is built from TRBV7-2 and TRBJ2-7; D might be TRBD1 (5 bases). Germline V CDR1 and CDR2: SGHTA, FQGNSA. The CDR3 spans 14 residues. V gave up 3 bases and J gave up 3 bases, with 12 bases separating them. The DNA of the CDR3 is TGTGCCAGCAGCTTGGGTAGCAGGGACTACGAGCAGTACTTC. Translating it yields CASSLGSRDYEQYF.

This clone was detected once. The CDR3 sequence: CASRSGPRDTEAFF. The CDR3 DNA reads as TGCGCCAGCAGATCCGGCCCTCGAGACACTGAAGCTTTCTTT. The rearrangement uses TRBV4-1 and TRBJ1-1; no definite D call. The CDR3 is 14 residues long. The V gene's germline CDR1 is MGHRA and CDR2 YSYEKL. The V and J ends lost 6 bases and 3 bases respectively, with 14 bases between them.

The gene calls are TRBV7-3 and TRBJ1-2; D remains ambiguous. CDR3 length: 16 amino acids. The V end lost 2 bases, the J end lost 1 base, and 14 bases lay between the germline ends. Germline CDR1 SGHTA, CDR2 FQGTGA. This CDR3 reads CASSLDGLVGNYGYTF. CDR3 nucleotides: TGTGCCAGCAGCTTAGATGGTTTGGTTGGTAACTATGGCTACACCTTC. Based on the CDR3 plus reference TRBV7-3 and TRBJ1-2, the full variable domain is GAGVSQTPSNKVTEKGKYVELRCDPISGHTALYWYRQSLGQGPEFLIYFQGTGAADDSGLPNDRFFAVRPEGSVSTLKIQRTERGDSAVYLCASSLDGLVGNYGYTFGSGTRLTVV.

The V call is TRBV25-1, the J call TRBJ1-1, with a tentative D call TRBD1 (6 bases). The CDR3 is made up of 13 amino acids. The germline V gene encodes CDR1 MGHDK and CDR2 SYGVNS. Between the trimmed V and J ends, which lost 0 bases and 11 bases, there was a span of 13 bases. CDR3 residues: CASSEYGGRLAFF. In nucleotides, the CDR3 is TGTGCCAGCAGTGAATACGGGGGGCGTCTGGCTTTCTTT.

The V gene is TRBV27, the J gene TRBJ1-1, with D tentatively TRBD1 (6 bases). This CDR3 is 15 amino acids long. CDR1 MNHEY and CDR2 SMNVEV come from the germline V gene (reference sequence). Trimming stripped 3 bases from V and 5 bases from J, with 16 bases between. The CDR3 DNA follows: TGTGCCAGCAGTTTTTTCGGGGGCAAAGAAACTGAAGCTTTCTTT. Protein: CASSFFGGKETEAFF.

The chain's CDR3 is CASKRQDYEQYF. The CDR3 coding sequence is TGTGCCAGCAAGAGACAGGATTACGAGCAGTACTTC. This chain links TRBV25-1 with TRBJ2-7; tentatively, D is TRBD1 (6 bases). CDR1 is MGHDK and CDR2 is SYGVNS in the germline V gene. V was clipped by 7 bases and J by 4 bases, with 11 bases between them. The CDR3 length is 12 residues.

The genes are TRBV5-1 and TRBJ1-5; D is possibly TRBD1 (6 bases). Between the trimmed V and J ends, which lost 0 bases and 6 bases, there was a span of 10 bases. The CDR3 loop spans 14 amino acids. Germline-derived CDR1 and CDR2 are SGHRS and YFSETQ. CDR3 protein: CASSLGQVGQPQHF. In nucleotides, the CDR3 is TGCGCCAGCAGCTTGGGACAGGTCGGTCAGCCCCAGCATTTT.

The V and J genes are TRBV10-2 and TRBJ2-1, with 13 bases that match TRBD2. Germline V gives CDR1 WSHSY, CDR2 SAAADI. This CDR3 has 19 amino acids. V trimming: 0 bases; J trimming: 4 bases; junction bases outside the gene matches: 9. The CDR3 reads CASSESRLAGGTGYNEQFF. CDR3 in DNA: TGCGCCAGCAGTGAGTCACGACTAGCGGGGGGCACGGGTTACAATGAGCAGTTCTTC.

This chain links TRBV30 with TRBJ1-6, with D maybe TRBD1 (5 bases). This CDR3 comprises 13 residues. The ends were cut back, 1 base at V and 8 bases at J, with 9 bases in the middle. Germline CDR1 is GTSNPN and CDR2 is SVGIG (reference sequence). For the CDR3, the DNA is TGTGCCTGGAGTGGGGGGGATGATTCACCCCTCCACTTT. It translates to CAWSGGDDSPLHF.

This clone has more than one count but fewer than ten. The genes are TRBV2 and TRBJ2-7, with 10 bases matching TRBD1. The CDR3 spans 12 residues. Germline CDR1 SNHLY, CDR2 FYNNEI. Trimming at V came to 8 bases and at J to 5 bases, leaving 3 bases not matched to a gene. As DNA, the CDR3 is TGTGCCAGCCGGACAGGGGGGAACGAGCAGTACTTC. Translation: CASRTGGNEQYF.

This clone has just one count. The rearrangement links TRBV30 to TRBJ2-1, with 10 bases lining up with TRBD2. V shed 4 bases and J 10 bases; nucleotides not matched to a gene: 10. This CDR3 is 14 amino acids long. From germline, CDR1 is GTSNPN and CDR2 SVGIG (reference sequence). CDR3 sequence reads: CAWTEREGAWEQFF. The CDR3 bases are TGTGCCTGGACCGAGCGGGAGGGGGCATGGGAGCAGTTCTTC. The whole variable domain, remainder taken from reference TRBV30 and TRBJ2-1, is SQTIHQWPATLVQPVGSPLSLECTVEGTSNPNLYWYRQAAGRGLQLLFYSVGIGQISSEVPQNLSASRPQDRQFILSSKKLLLSDSGFYLCAWTEREGAWEQFFGPGTRLTVL.

CDR3 region: CASSVGTGDQPNREQFF. The CDR3 nucleotides are TGTGCCAGCAGCGTGGGGACAGGGGACCAACCTAACAGGGAGCAGTTCTTC. The chain joins TRBV9 to TRBJ2-1, with 10 positions matching TRBD1. With V trimmed by 2 bases and J by 10 bases, 15 bases remained unmatched. This CDR3 is 17 amino acids long. CDR1 and CDR2 from the germline V gene are SGDLS and YYNGEE.

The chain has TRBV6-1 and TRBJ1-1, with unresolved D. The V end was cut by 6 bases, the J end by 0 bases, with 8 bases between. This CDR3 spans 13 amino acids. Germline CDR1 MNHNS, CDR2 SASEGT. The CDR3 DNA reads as TGTGCCAGCAGGCAGGATATGAACACTGAAGCTTTCTTT. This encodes CASRQDMNTEAFF.

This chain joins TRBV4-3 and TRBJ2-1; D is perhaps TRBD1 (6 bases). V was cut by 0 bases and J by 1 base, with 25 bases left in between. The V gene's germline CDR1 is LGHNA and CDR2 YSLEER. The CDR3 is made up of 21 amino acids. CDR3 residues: CASSQDRNLGASFGSYNEQFF. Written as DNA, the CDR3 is TGCGCCAGCAGCCAAGATCGCAACTTGGGGGCTAGCTTTGGGTCCTACAATGAGCAGTTCTTC.

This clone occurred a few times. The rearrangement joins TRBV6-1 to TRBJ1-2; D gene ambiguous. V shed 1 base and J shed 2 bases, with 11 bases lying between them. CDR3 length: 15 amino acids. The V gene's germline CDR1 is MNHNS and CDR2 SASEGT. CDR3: CASSEEIITNYGYTF. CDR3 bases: TGTGCCAGCAGTGAAGAGATAATCACAAACTATGGCTACACCTTC.

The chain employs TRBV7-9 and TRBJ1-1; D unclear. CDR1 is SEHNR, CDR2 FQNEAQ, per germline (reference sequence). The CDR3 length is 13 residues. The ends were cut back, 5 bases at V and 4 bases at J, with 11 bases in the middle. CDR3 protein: CASSRSRSTEAFF. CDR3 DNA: TGTGCCAGCAGCCGGAGTAGGAGCACTGAAGCTTTCTTT.